Each of the 32 T cell receptor beta chains below was sequenced from the same sample in a study of blood T cell repertoires in COVID-19. Clones were sequenced by immunoSEQ multiplex PCR, and TCRdb holds only the in-frame ones, with some missing. The data hold approximately 290,000 clones, with approximately 90% observed a single time. Material for sequencing was peripheral blood. The source of these receptors is a woman in her sixties with acute or convalescent COVID-19.

This sequence joins TRBV19 and TRBJ1-4; D gene unclear. Germline CDR1 LNHDA, CDR2 SQIVND (reference sequence). Trimming removed 11 bases from V and 0 bases from J, with 13 bases in between. This CDR3 is 14 amino acids long. The CDR3 nucleotides are TGTGCCGCCTCGCCGACATCAACTAATGAAAAACTGTTTTTT. Translated, it gives CAASPTSTNEKLFF.

This chain uses TRBV5-8 with TRBJ2-3, with 11 bases lining up with TRBD2. The length of the CDR3 is 14 residues. The V gene end was trimmed by 7 bases and the J gene end by 3 bases; junction bases not matched to a gene: 4. The V gene's germline CDR1 is SGHTS and CDR2 YDEGEE. The CDR3, as DNA: TGTGCCAGCGTTACTAGCGGGGGAACAGATACGCAGTATTTT. Encoded protein: CASVTSGGTDTQYF.

This chain joins TRBV3-1 (or the pseudogene TRBV3-2) and TRBJ2-7, with 8 bases identical to TRBD2. Germline CDR1 and CDR2: LGHDT and YNNKEL (reference sequence). This CDR3 has 13 residues. V was clipped by 4 bases and J by 6 bases; unmatched bases: 5. This CDR3 is CASSPRGGSEQYF. CDR3 in DNA: TGTGCCAGCAGCCCTCGGGGGGGGAGCGAGCAGTACTTC.

The chain links TRBV11-2 to TRBJ1-2, with TRBD1 as a possible D gene (6 bases). This CDR3 region has 14 residues. Germline CDR1 and CDR2: SGHAT and FQNNGV. Deletions cut 4 bases from V and 6 bases from J, with 15 bases between. CDR3 sequence (DNA): TGTGCCAGCAGCTGGCAACAGGGAGATGATGGCTACACCTTC. It encodes CASSWQQGDDGYTF.

The rearrangement links TRBV7-8 to TRBJ2-3; TRBD2 is a possible D gene (6 bases). Deletions cut 6 bases from V and 1 base from J, with 8 bases between. Germline CDR1 reads SGHVS; CDR2 reads FQNEAQ. This CDR3 spans 13 amino acids. The CDR3 reads CASRGGGTDTQYF. The CDR3 DNA reads TGTGCCAGCAGGGGGGGAGGCACAGATACGCAGTATTTT. Full variable domain (outside the CDR3, taken from reference TRBV7-8 and TRBJ2-3): GAGVSQSPRYKVAKRGQDVALRCDPISGHVSLFWYQQALGQGPEFLTYFQNEAQLDKSGLPSDRFFAERPEGSVSTLKIQRTQQEDSAVYLCASRGGGTDTQYFGPGTRLTVL.

J is TRBJ2-5 and V is TRBV7-2; 9 bases align to TRBD1. The germline CDR1 and CDR2 sequences are SGHTA and FQGNSA. V lost 4 bases, J lost 1 base, and 1 base stayed unmatched. This CDR3 spans 14 amino acids. CDR3 sequence: CASSWDRVQETQYF. CDR3 coding DNA: TGTGCCAGCAGCTGGGACAGGGTCCAAGAGACCCAGTACTTC.

The table lists this clone with a count of one. The chain uses TRBV2 and TRBJ1-5; TRBD1 agrees at 8 bases. Looked up from germline, CDR1 is SNHLY and CDR2 is FYNNEI. V was pared by 11 bases and J by 6 bases, with 6 bases of the junction left unmatched. The CDR3 covers 12 residues. In DNA form, the CDR3 reads TGTGCCGGACAGGGTACGGGTCAGCCCCAGCATTTT. This translates into CAGQGTGQPQHF.

This chain connects TRBV9 to TRBJ1-1; 7 positions match TRBD1. Germline assignment: CDR1 SGDLS and CDR2 YYNGEE. The CDR3 is 17 amino acids. The V and J ends lost 0 bases and 1 base, in that order; junction bases with no gene match: 9. In DNA form, the CDR3 reads TGTGCCAGCAGCGTAGCTACAGGAGGGACAGCGAACACTGAAGCTTTCTTT. It yields the protein CASSVATGGTANTEAFF. Full variable domain (missing parts from reference TRBV9 and TRBJ1-1): DSGVTQTPKHLITATGQRVTLRCSPRSGDLSVYWYQQSLDQGLQFLIQYYNGEERAKGNILERFSAQQFPDLHSELNLSSLELGDSALYFCASSVATGGTANTEAFFGQGTRLTVV.

The J gene is TRBJ2-7, the V gene TRBV6-5; possibly TRBD2 for D (6 bases). V was cut by 8 bases and J by 6 bases, with 17 bases left in between. Germline V gene data show CDR1 as MNHEY and CDR2 as SVGAGI. The CDR3 extends over 13 amino acids. The CDR3 sequence is CASHAGPHGEQYF. CDR3 coding DNA: TGTGCCAGCCACGCGGGGCCCCACGGCGAGCAGTACTTC.

J is TRBJ2-1 and V is TRBV11-2; 8 bases match TRBD2. Germline CDR1 and CDR2: SGHAT and FQNNGV. J lost 12 bases, V lost 1 base, and 2 bases had no gene match. This CDR3 region has 12 residues. CDR3 nucleotide sequence: TGTGCCAGCAGCTTAGCAAGCGGGAGGCAGTTCTTC. This gives the protein CASSLASGRQFF.

The chain combines TRBV25-1 with TRBJ1-3, with a tentative D call TRBD1 (5 bases). This CDR3 has 14 residues. The V gene lost 6 bases and the J gene lost 7 bases, with 16 bases spanning the gap. Germline V gene lookup returns CDR1 MGHDK and CDR2 SYGVNS. CDR3 amino acids: CASRESGFMNTIYF. The CDR3 coding sequence is TGTGCCAGCAGAGAGTCAGGGTTTATGAACACCATATATTTT.

CDR3 residues: CASTPVAGEVTEAFF. CDR3 sequence (DNA): TGCGCCAGCACTCCGGTCGCGGGGGAGGTAACTGAAGCTTTCTTT. The chain links TRBV5-1 to TRBJ1-1; D might be TRBD1 (5 bases). The germline CDR1 and CDR2 sequences are SGHRS and YFSETQ. The CDR3 runs to 15 residues. Trimming stripped 6 bases from V and 5 bases from J, with 20 bases between.

Only a few counts were recorded for this clone. The chain recombines TRBV6-6 with TRBJ1-6; TRBD1 aligns across 8 bases. Germline CDR1 is MNHNY and CDR2 is SVGAGI (reference sequence). V was clipped by 5 bases and J by 7 bases; unmatched bases: 16. This CDR3 has 18 residues. In DNA form, the CDR3 reads TGTGCCAGCAGTCCCTACCCACCGGGACAGGTGTACAATTCACCCCTCCACTTT. It encodes CASSPYPPGQVYNSPLHF.

This clone was picked up one time. The chain links TRBV4-1 to TRBJ1-2; no reliable D call. Germline assignment: CDR1 MGHRA and CDR2 YSYEKL. The V and J ends lost 3 bases and 8 bases respectively, with 16 bases between them. CDR3 length: 14 residues. CDR3 in amino acids: CASSQDGRVHGYTF. The CDR3 DNA is TGCGCCAGCAGCCAGGATGGCCGGGTTCACGGCTACACCTTC.

The chain employs TRBV28 and TRBJ2-1; TRBD1 agrees at 7 bases. This CDR3 contains 14 residues. Per germline, CDR1 MDHEN and CDR2 SYDVKM. Trimming at V came to 3 bases and at J to 4 bases, leaving 3 bases not matched to a gene. The CDR3 DNA sequence: TGTGCCAGCAGTTTGGGACAGAGGTACAATGAGCAGTTCTTC. It specifies CASSLGQRYNEQFF.

The V call is TRBV30, the J call TRBJ1-2, with 10 positions matching TRBD1. The germline gives CDR1 GTSNPN, CDR2 SVGIG (reference sequence). The V gene end was trimmed by 5 bases and the J gene end by 6 bases; junction bases not matched to a gene: 15. This CDR3 contains 16 residues. CDR3 sequence reads: CAWGRQGAPVRDGYTF. CDR3 sequence (DNA): TGTGCCTGGGGACGACAGGGGGCGCCGGTACGGGATGGCTACACCTTC.

This chain uses TRBV7-6 with TRBJ2-3; TRBD2 aligns across 7 bases. With V trimmed by 1 base and J by 1 base, 2 bases remained unmatched. CDR1 SGHVS and CDR2 FNYEAQ come from the germline V gene. The length of the CDR3 is 15 residues. The CDR3 loop reads CASSLGSGRTDTQYF. The CDR3 nucleotides read TGTGCCAGCAGCTTAGGTAGCGGGCGCACAGATACGCAGTATTTT.

The rearrangement links TRBV19 to TRBJ1-1, with TRBD1 identical over 8 bases. This CDR3 has 12 residues. The V gene end was trimmed by 5 bases and the J gene end by 4 bases; junction bases not matched to a gene: 0. The germline V gene has CDR1 LNHDA and CDR2 SQIVND (reference sequence). CDR3 nucleotides: TGTGCCAGTAGTGACAGGGGCACTGAAGCTTTCTTT. Its protein is CASSDRGTEAFF.

The rearrangement joins TRBV7-9 to TRBJ2-7, with 7 bases aligning to TRBD1. Germline V gene sequence: CDR1 SEHNR, CDR2 FQNEAQ (reference sequence). The CDR3 is 14 residues long. The V and J ends lost 1 base and 2 bases, in that order; junction bases with no gene match: 2. CDR3 bases: TGTGCCAGCAGCTTAGGACAGGGAACCTACGAGCAGTACTTC. Residues: CASSLGQGTYEQYF.

The V and J genes are TRBV7-2 and TRBJ2-7, with TRBD2 matching over 13 bases. Per germline, CDR1 SGHTA and CDR2 FQGNSA. V was clipped by 0 bases and J by 4 bases; unmatched bases: 6. The CDR3 contains 17 residues. In nucleotides, the CDR3 is TGTGCCAGCAGCTTAGCGCTCCGACTAGCGGGAGGATACGAGCAGTACTTC. Residues: CASSLALRLAGGYEQYF.

As regards this clone: Other DNA sequences in this specimen translate into the identical CDR3. The rearrangement joins TRBV7-2 to TRBJ2-7; D call uncertain. The CDR3 contains 11 residues. CDR1 and CDR2 from the germline V gene are SGHTA and FQGNSA. V dropped 2 bases and J dropped 4 bases, with 3 bases sitting between them. The CDR3 here is CASSLSYEQYF. The DNA for the CDR3 is TGTGCCAGCAGCTTATCGTACGAGCAGTACTTC.

The gene calls are TRBV2 and TRBJ2-2; 9 bases fit TRBD2. V was clipped by 8 bases and J by 0 bases; unmatched bases: 4. The CDR3 has 15 residues. Germline assignment: CDR1 SNHLY and CDR2 FYNNEI. DNA for the CDR3: TGTGCCAGCGGAATAGCGGGGGCGAACACCGGGGAGCTGTTTTTT. As protein: CASGIAGANTGELFF.

V and J are TRBV27 and TRBJ2-7, with D unresolved. The CDR3 has 13 residues. The germline CDR1 and CDR2 sequences are MNHEY and SMNVEV (reference sequence). Trimming shortened V by 0 bases and J by 4 bases, and 7 bases separated the two germline ends. The CDR3 DNA follows: TGTGCCAGCAGTTTATCCCCGTTGTACGAGCAGTACTTC. It codes for CASSLSPLYEQYF.

This chain joins TRBV7-9 and TRBJ2-1; 10 bases match TRBD1. The germline CDR1 and CDR2 sequences are SEHNR and FQNEAQ (reference sequence). V was clipped by 5 bases and J by 8 bases; unmatched bases: 6. This CDR3 region has 14 residues. The CDR3 reads CASSGDRGQDEQFF. In DNA form, the CDR3 reads TGTGCCAGCAGCGGCGACAGGGGGCAGGATGAGCAGTTCTTC.

The rearrangement links TRBV19 to TRBJ1-2; D is uncertain. The CDR3 has 12 residues. V lost 1 base and J 8 bases, leaving 8 bases between the germline ends. In germline, CDR1 is LNHDA, CDR2 SQIVND (reference sequence). CDR3 loop: CASSIAGGGYTF. Written as DNA, the CDR3 is TGTGCCAGTAGTATAGCGGGAGGCGGCTACACCTTC.

The rearrangement uses TRBV27 and TRBJ1-6; TRBD1 matches at 7 bases. The CDR3 spans 20 residues. Trimming at V came to 5 bases and at J to 3 bases, leaving 19 bases not matched to a gene. CDR1 is MNHEY, CDR2 SMNVEV, per germline (reference sequence). CDR3 bases: TGTGCCAGCAGTCCGCTCCCATTTCCGGGACAGATTTTCTATAATTCACCCCTCCACTTT. Its translation is CASSPLPFPGQIFYNSPLHF.

This clone was recorded a few times. This rearrangement joins TRBV6-5 to TRBJ2-7; D possibly corresponds to TRBD1 (6 bases). V lost 6 bases and J lost 4, with 7 bases in between. The V gene's germline CDR1 is MNHEY and CDR2 SVGAGI. The CDR3 runs to 11 residues. The DNA for the CDR3 is TGTGCCAGCAGAGGGGGATACGAGCAGTACTTC. This encodes CASRGGYEQYF.

CDR3 sequence reads: CASSLNPRVNYGGYTF. The CDR3 DNA reads TGTGCCAGCAGCTTAAACCCCCGGGTCAACTATGGCGGCTACACCTTC. The chain has TRBV7-8 and TRBJ1-2; D gene uncertain. V lost 2 bases and J lost 8, with 21 bases in between. This CDR3 region has 16 residues. Germline lookup yields CDR1 SGHVS and CDR2 FQNEAQ.

Points on this clone: An end of the junction differs from the germline gene, which may be a read error. This rearrangement joins TRBV7-7 to TRBJ2-7; 11 bases fit TRBD1. This CDR3 has 15 residues. The germline gives CDR1 SSHAT, CDR2 FNYEAQ (reference sequence). For the CDR3, the DNA is TGTGCTAGCAGCTTAGGGACAGGGGGGGAGTACGAGCAGTACTTC. Protein product: CASSLGTGGEYEQYF. The whole variable domain, remainder taken from reference TRBV7-7 and TRBJ2-7, is GAGVSQSPRYKVTKRGQDVTLRCDPISSHATLYWYQQALGQGPEFLTYFNYEAQPDKSGLPSDRFSAERPEGSISTLTIQRTEQRDSAMYRCASSLGTGGEYEQYFGPGTRLTVT.

This clone was seen only a few times. This chain uses TRBV27 with TRBJ1-2, with D possibly being TRBD1 (5 bases). Per the germline V gene, CDR1 is MNHEY and CDR2 is SMNVEV (reference sequence). Trimming cost V 6 bases and J 7 bases, with 24 bases left between them. The CDR3 sequence is 16 residues long. The chain's CDR3 is CASREWGPMEGGGYTF. CDR3 DNA sequence: TGTGCCAGCAGAGAATGGGGACCGATGGAGGGTGGTGGCTACACCTTC.

This chain connects TRBV4-2 to TRBJ1-2, with TRBD1 matching 12 bases. The CDR3 is 18 amino acids. Germline loops: CDR1 LGHNA, CDR2 YNFKEQ. The trim removed 0 bases at V and 2 bases at J, leaving 7 bases unmatched. The CDR3 loop is CASSQENPGTGGNYGYTF. In nucleotides, the CDR3 is TGTGCCAGCAGCCAAGAAAACCCCGGGACAGGGGGCAACTATGGCTACACCTTC.

This clone was detected only once. CDR3 coding DNA: TGTGCCAGCAGCCAAGATAGAAGCACTGAAGCTTTCTTT. Translation: CASSQDRSTEAFF. The chain is built from TRBV4-2 and TRBJ1-1; D is unclear. The V end lost 0 bases, the J end lost 4 bases, and 6 bases lay between the germline ends. The germline CDR1 and CDR2 sequences are LGHNA and YNFKEQ. CDR3 length equals 13 residues.